This paragraph covers one TCR beta chain sequence. Its antigen is unknown. At one end, the junction sequence differs from germline, possibly due to a read error. Assay used: immunoSEQ multiplex PCR; TCRdb lists only in-frame clones, some missing. The sample gives 45,000 to 50,000 clones, roughly 93% of which show up once; under 20% is in the top ten. The length of the CDR3 is 15 residues. Germline CDR1 reads SSHAT; CDR2 reads FNYEAQ (reference sequence). These data originate in a study of OX40 agonist ivuxolimab in advanced cancers. Study details: Ivuxolimab, an agonist antibody against OX40 (CD134), was given to patients. A history of anti-PD-1, anti-PD-L1 or anti-CTLA-4 therapy was acceptable, and approximately 39% had some. A male proportion of approximately 83% was recorded, with mean age roughly 60 years and range about 23 to 90. Study observations and caveats: CD8+ T cells showed, on average, more clonal expansion than CD4+ cells.

Sequencing used CD4+ or CD8+ T cells sorted from blood, obtained in a trial of the OX40 agonist ivuxolimab. The rearrangement joins TRBV7-7 to TRBJ2-5; 9 bases agree with TRBD1. The TCR was taken from an adult with an advanced solid tumor such as melanoma, head and neck, liver or kidney cancer. The CDR3 DNA reads as TGTGCTAGCAGCTTAACAGGGGGCGTTCAGGAGACCCAGTACTTC. It yields the protein CASSLTGGVQETQYF.